One and the same sample provided the 6 T cell receptor beta chains below, sequenced in a study of siplizumab effects on memory and regulatory T cells (dated by TCRdb to the late 2010s). Libraries were constructed by the immunoSEQ multiplex PCR assay. Entries here come from immuneACCESS through TCRdb and include only in-frame sequences with V and J called. Some clones fail to appear in such tables; in the studies checked, an unresolved V gene covers under half of the shortfall, and the cause of the remainder is unknown. The sample profile shows just over 50,000 clones; approximately 97% of them were found once. Clones ranked in the top ten supply roughly 0.6% of the sample. Sequencing input: naive CD4+ T cells sorted from blood. The cell subset or site label for this specimen denotes: unstimulated naive T cells. The origin of the receptors is a human donor in good health.

Points on this clone: The junction differs from germline at one of its ends, possibly a read error. Here the CDR3 DNA reads TGTGCGTGGAAGCGGTTTAGCGGGAGTAAGCAGTTCTTC. This sequence encodes CAWKRFSGSKQFF. This chain uses TRBV30 with TRBJ2-1, with TRBD2 identical over 9 bases. The CDR3 totals 13 residues. Germline CDR1 and CDR2: GTSNPN and SVGIG (reference sequence).

J is TRBJ1-5 and V is TRBV5-6; TRBD1 matches 8 bases. CDR1 is SGHDT and CDR2 is YYEEEE in the germline V gene. The CDR3 has 16 residues. Losses at the gene ends were 4 bases for V and 0 bases for J; bases not matched to a gene: 6. The CDR3 DNA follows: TGTGCCAGCAGCAAAGACAGGGGTCATAGCAATCAGCCCCAGCATTTT. Its protein product is CASSKDRGHSNQPQHF. Full variable domain (outside the CDR3, taken from reference TRBV5-6 and TRBJ1-5): DAGVTQSPTHLIKTRGQQVTLRCSPKSGHDTVSWYQQALGQGPQFIFQYYEEEERQRGNFPDRFSGHQFPNYSSELNVNALLLGDSALYLCASSKDRGHSNQPQHFGDGTRLSIL.

The gene calls are TRBV20-1 and TRBJ2-1, with unresolved D. Germline CDR1 and CDR2: DFQATT and SNEGSKA (reference sequence). The V end lost 0 bases, the J end lost 8 bases, and 5 bases lay between the germline ends. This CDR3 region has 11 residues. The CDR3: CSARDFHEQFF. The CDR3 coding sequence is TGCAGTGCTAGAGATTTCCATGAGCAGTTCTTC.

The J gene is TRBJ1-5, the V gene TRBV6-5, with D perhaps TRBD1 (5 bases). The CDR3 length is 14 residues. Trimming cost V 2 bases and J 1 base, with 6 bases left between them. The germline gives CDR1 MNHEY, CDR2 SVGAGI. CDR3: CASSYRDSNQPQHF. CDR3 nucleotide sequence: TGTGCCAGCAGTTACCGGGACAGCAATCAGCCCCAGCATTTT.

In nucleotides, the CDR3 is TGTGCCAGCAGCTGGGGACAGGAAAGAGAGACCCAGTACTTC. Translating it yields CASSWGQERETQYF. The gene calls are TRBV11-2 and TRBJ2-5; 8 positions agree with TRBD1. CDR3 length equals 14 residues. Germline trimming cut 4 bases from V and 4 bases from J; bases unmatched to any gene: 5. CDR1 and CDR2 from the germline V gene are SGHAT and FQNNGV.

The chain combines TRBV7-6 with TRBJ2-5; no reliable D call. The V gene lost 1 base and the J gene lost 2 bases, with 2 bases spanning the gap. Germline assignment: CDR1 SGHVS and CDR2 FNYEAQ. CDR3 length: 12 amino acids. This chain's CDR3 is CASSLVQETQYF. The CDR3 nucleotides read TGTGCCAGCAGCTTAGTACAAGAGACCCAGTACTTC.